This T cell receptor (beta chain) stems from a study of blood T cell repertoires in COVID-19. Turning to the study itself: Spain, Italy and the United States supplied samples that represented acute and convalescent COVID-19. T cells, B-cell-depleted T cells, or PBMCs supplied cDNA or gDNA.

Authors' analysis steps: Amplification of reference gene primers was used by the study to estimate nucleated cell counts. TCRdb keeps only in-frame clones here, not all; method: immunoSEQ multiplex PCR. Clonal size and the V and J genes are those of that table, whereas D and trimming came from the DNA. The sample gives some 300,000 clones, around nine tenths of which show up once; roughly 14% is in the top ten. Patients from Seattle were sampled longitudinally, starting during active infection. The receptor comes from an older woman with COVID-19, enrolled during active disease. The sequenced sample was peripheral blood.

The CDR3 here is CASSTGLSYEQYF. CDR3 sequence (DNA): TGTGCCAGTAGCACAGGCCTCTCCTACGAGCAGTACTTC. The chain joins TRBV19 to TRBJ2-7; weak D call: TRBD1 (5 bases). The V gene lost 6 bases and the J gene lost 0 bases, with 9 bases spanning the gap. This CDR3 has 13 residues. CDR1 and CDR2 (germline): LNHDA, SQIVND (reference sequence).